A selection of T cell receptor beta chains follows, all from one sample in a study of T cells after yellow fever vaccination. TCRdb redid the calling of the 5' RACE reads with MiXCR, one entry per CDR3 protein. Counted here are 350,000 to 450,000 distinct CDR3 sequences, around 6.5% occurring once; the ten biggest clones make up about 15%. The starting material was PBMCs, obtained 5 days after the yellow fever booster vaccination. These receptors were obtained from a man aged 30 to 39 who received the YFV17D yellow fever vaccine. Each CDR3 is given with its conserved first and last residue. D genes are given only for firm matches. Only some rows state a clone size, as once, few, many or a class for expanded clones.

j_call: TRBJ2-6; clone_size: -; v_call: TRBV5-4; d_call: -; cdr3_nt: TGTGCCAGCAGCTGGAAACAGGGTGGGGCCAACGTCCTGACTTTC; cdr3_aa: CASSWKQGGANVLTF
j_call: TRBJ2-1; clone_size: -; v_call: TRBV2; d_call: -; cdr3_nt: TGTGCCAGCAGTGGCCTGACGTACGGGAGATCCTACAATGAGCAGTTCTTC; cdr3_aa: CASSGLTYGRSYNEQFF
j_call: TRBJ2-2; clone_size: few; v_call: TRBV20-1; d_call: TRBD1; cdr3_nt: TGCAGTGCTAGCCGGGACAGGGGCCCCGGGGAGCTGTTTTTT; cdr3_aa: CSASRDRGPGELFF
j_call: TRBJ2-7; clone_size: few; v_call: TRBV25-1; d_call: -; cdr3_nt: TGTGCCAGCAGTAGGCAGGGGGGTTACGAGCAGTACTTC; cdr3_aa: CASSRQGGYEQYF
j_call: TRBJ2-3; clone_size: -; v_call: TRBV7-6; d_call: -; cdr3_nt: TGTGCCAGCAGCTTGAAGTTTGGAGCCGCAGATACGCAGTATTTT; cdr3_aa: CASSLKFGAADTQYF
j_call: TRBJ2-7; clone_size: -; v_call: TRBV5-4; d_call: -; cdr3_nt: TGTGCCAGCAGTTGGGATTTCTCCTACGAGCAGTACTTC; cdr3_aa: CASSWDFSYEQYF
j_call: TRBJ1-1; clone_size: -; v_call: TRBV30; d_call: -; cdr3_nt: TGTGCCTGGACCCCGATTCGGATTGAAGCTTTCTTT; cdr3_aa: CAWTPIRIEAFF
j_call: TRBJ2-1; clone_size: -; v_call: TRBV18; d_call: -; cdr3_nt: TGTGCCAGCTCACCCCGACCCACAGGGTCTTACGGCGTTGAGCAGTTCTTC; cdr3_aa: CASSPRPTGSYGVEQFF
j_call: TRBJ2-3; clone_size: many; v_call: TRBV7-2; d_call: -; cdr3_nt: TGTGCCAGCAGCTGGACGGGTAACACAGATACGCAGTATTTT; cdr3_aa: CASSWTGNTDTQYF
j_call: TRBJ1-3; clone_size: few; v_call: TRBV2; d_call: TRBD1; cdr3_nt: TGTGCCAGCAGTGAACAGGGGGCAATTGGAAACACCATATATTTT; cdr3_aa: CASSEQGAIGNTIYF
j_call: TRBJ2-2; clone_size: many; v_call: TRBV15; d_call: -; cdr3_nt: TGTGCCACCAGCAGAGATCTGGGCCTCCTGGACACCGGGGAGCTGTTTTTT; cdr3_aa: CATSRDLGLLDTGELFF
j_call: TRBJ2-1; clone_size: many; v_call: TRBV7-8; d_call: -; cdr3_nt: TGTGCCAGCAGCTTATATGCATCCAGGGAGGTGGATGAGCAGTTCTTC; cdr3_aa: CASSLYASREVDEQFF
j_call: TRBJ2-2; clone_size: few; v_call: TRBV30; d_call: -; cdr3_nt: TGTGCCTGGAGTGTATCTCAGACGTCAGGGCCTACGAACACCGGGGAGCTGTTTTTT; cdr3_aa: CAWSVSQTSGPTNTGELFF
j_call: TRBJ2-1; clone_size: many; v_call: TRBV7-3; d_call: -; cdr3_nt: TGTGCCAGCAGCCAGTCGGACTCCTACAATGAGCAGTTCTTC; cdr3_aa: CASSQSDSYNEQFF
j_call: TRBJ1-1; clone_size: many; v_call: TRBV20-1; d_call: -; cdr3_nt: TGCAGTGCTAGAAGGGCTGAGGTTCGGGACACTGAAGCTTTCTTT; cdr3_aa: CSARRAEVRDTEAFF